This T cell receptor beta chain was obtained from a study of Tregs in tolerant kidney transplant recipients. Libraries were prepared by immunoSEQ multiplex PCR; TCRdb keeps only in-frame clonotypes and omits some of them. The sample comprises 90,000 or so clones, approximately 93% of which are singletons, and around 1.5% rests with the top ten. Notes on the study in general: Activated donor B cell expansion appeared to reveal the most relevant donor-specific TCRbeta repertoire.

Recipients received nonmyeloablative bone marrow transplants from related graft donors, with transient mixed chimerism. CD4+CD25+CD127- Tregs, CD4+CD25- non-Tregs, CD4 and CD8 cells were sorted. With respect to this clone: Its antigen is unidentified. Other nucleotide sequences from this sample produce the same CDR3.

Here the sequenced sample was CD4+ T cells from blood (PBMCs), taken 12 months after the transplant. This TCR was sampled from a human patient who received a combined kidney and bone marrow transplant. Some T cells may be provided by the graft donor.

The CDR3 coding sequence is TGTGCCAGCAGCGTAGGGGGACGGGGGTCCTACAATGAGCAGTTCTTC. It yields the protein CASSVGGRGSYNEQFF. The chain has TRBV9 and TRBJ2-1; perhaps TRBD2 as D (6 bases). The CDR3 is 16 amino acids. Germline V lookup: CDR1 SGDLS, CDR2 YYNGEE. The V gene lost 0 bases and the J gene lost 1 base, with 11 bases spanning the gap.